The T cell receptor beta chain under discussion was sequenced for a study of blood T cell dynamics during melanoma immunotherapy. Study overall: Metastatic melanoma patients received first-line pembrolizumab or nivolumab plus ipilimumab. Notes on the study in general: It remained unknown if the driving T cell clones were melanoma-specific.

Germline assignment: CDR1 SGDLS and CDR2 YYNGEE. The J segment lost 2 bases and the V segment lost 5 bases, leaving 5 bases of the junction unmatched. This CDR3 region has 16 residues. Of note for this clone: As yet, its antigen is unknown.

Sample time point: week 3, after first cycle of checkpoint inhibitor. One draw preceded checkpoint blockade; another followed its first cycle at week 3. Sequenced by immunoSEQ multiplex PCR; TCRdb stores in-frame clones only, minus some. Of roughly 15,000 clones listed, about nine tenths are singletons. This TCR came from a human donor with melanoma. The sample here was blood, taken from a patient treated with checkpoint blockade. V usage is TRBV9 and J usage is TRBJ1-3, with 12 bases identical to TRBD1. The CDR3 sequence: CASSPGTGGAGNTIYF. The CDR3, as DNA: TGTGCCAGCAGTCCCGGGACAGGGGGCGCTGGAAACACCATATATTTT.